A selection of T cell receptor beta chains follows, all from one sample in a study of shared clonotypes between healthy human individuals. This table comes from immunoSEQ multiplex PCR, and its TCRdb copy is limited to in-frame clones, with some not included. The repertoire includes 2 million to 2.5 million clones, 95% of them detected once, and more than 0.1% sits in the top ten. Sample: naive CD4+ T cells sorted from blood. All receptors derive from a man younger than 30 in good health. Each CDR3 is given without its conserved first and last residue. Some rows mark clone size as missing; the rest say once, few, many or name a class of expanded clone.

>once|TRBV5-1|TRBJ2-7
ASSPGTSGRWAWQY
>.|TRBV6-5|TRBJ2-1
ASSATGGGDEQF
>.|TRBV20-1|TRBJ1-3
SAPSGNTIY
>few|TRBV7-2|TRBJ1-1
ASSLAPGTEAF
>.|TRBV7-9|TRBJ1-1
ASSIQGAGSTEAF
>.|TRBV6-5|TRBJ1-2
ASSSYRGVGGYT
>once|TRBV20-1|TRBJ1-2
SLIENYGYT
>.|TRBV4-3|TRBJ1-5
ASSQDSDRGQPQH
>.|TRBV18|TRBJ2-5
ASSSDLDETQY
>.|TRBV2|TRBJ1-1
ANGGGNTEAF
>.|TRBV30|TRBJ1-2
AWSRNYGYT
>.|TRBV28|TRBJ1-1
ASSPLTTFDENTEAF
>once|TRBV5-1|TRBJ2-2
ASSLAGEATGELF
>.|TRBV28|TRBJ1-5
ASSLGSQGDQPQH
>once|TRBV5-1|TRBJ2-5
ASSPGHQETQY
>.|TRBV6-5|TRBJ1-1
ASSYRPGTGGGEAF
>.|TRBV21-1|TRBJ2-4
ASSKEGDRGPTIQY
>.|TRBV5-1|TRBJ2-4
ASSLTPALAKNIQY
>.|TRBV30|TRBJ2-1
AWSVLREGLQF
>few|TRBV5-6|TRBJ1-2
ASSPEGRGPGGYT
>.|TRBV6-1|TRBJ2-7
ASRLVSSYEQY
>.|TRBV7-7|TRBJ2-7
ASSSSPTYEQY
>.|TRBV19|TRBJ2-3
ASSPRDRASTDTQY
>.|TRBV5-4|TRBJ1-2
ASSFGDNYGYT
>.|TRBV7-8|TRBJ2-7
ASSLAPLAGPYEQY
>.|TRBV6-6|TRBJ1-5
ASSDGTGGQPQH
>once|TRBV12-5|TRBJ2-1
ASGLVLNRQGRINEQF
>.|TRBV7-6|TRBJ2-1
ASSLAQGGFYNEQF
>.|TRBV5-1|TRBJ1-5
ASSLGGKDQPQH
>.|TRBV7-2|TRBJ1-1
ASRQRQTGAEAF
>.|TRBV7-8|TRBJ1-2
ASSLWGGGYT
>.|TRBV2|TRBJ2-5
ASSDLGVTETQY
>.|TRBV19|TRBJ2-1
ASSIGRGGANEQF
>.|TRBV11-2|TRBJ2-3
ASSPAGTSVPDTQY
>.|TRBV7-9|TRBJ2-7
ASSSGQGKNEQY
>.|TRBV28|TRBJ2-7
ASRSPRHEQY
>.|TRBV13|TRBJ2-7
ASSENGGPSSYEQY